There are a few counts of the clone carrying this T cell receptor (beta chain). Its target is not known. Unique molecular identifiers featured in each of the TCR beta cDNA libraries. There were about 0.85 to 10 million T cells, and about 500,000 cDNA molecules came from them. TCRdb reprocessed the PCR reads via MiXCR and lists one record per CDR3 protein. The sample has over 700,000 distinct CDR3 sequences, approximately 30% seen once. The data belong to a study of post-analysis software for immune sequencing data. General study points: Patients with multiple sclerosis recorded significantly lower normalized Chao1 diversity than controls, the study found. F measure showed strong co-clustering of same-batch samples. There were several TRBV segments more frequent in patients than controls, and TRBV5-6, TRBV5-1 and TRBV20-1 were among them.

There are 17 residues in the CDR3. The V end lost 3 bases, the J end lost 0 bases, and 16 bases lay between the germline ends. Germline V lookup: CDR1 SEHNR, CDR2 FQNEAQ (reference sequence). The TCR was taken from a girl under 18 with multiple sclerosis. What was sequenced was blood. The chain has TRBV7-9 and TRBJ2-3, with D maybe TRBD1 (6 bases). The CDR3: CASSFGDTVRSTDTQYF. In DNA, the CDR3 is TGTGCCAGCAGCTTTGGGGACACGGTTCGTAGCACAGATACGCAGTATTTT.